This T cell receptor beta chain was sequenced in a study of Graves' ophthalmopathy and Graves' hyperthyroidism. Of note for this clonotype: A junction end diverges from the germline sequence, so it may reflect a read error.

The CDR3 length is 11 residues. The TCR beta CDR3 regions underwent amplification from RNA transcripts. A first-round RT-PCR used HTBI primers, followed by a second-round multiplex PCR. TCRdb used MiXCR to reprocess the multiplex PCR reads, holding one entry per CDR3 protein. Of 660,000 or so distinct CDR3 sequences listed, about 40% are singletons. The chain recombines TRBV12-3 or TRBV12-4 with TRBJ2-7, with D tentatively TRBD2 (5 bases). The sequenced sample was peripheral blood. The receptor was derived from an adult man with Graves' ophthalmopathy. This chain's CDR3 is CASRVAGELYF. As DNA, the CDR3 is TGTGCCAGCCGTGTCGCCGGGGAGCTGTACTTC.